This T cell receptor (beta chain) is drawn from a study of sequential checkpoint blockade in melanoma (dated by TCRdb to between 2018 and 2021). As for the study more broadly: Patients were assigned by 1:1 randomization to either first-line nivolumab followed by ipilimumab (arm A) or ipilimumab followed by nivolumab (arm B). Maintenance nivolumab was given following each of the two trial sequences. Beyond this particular receptor, the publication reports: Validation of the response-prediction model combining TCR metrics and mutation burden is needed in larger, independent patient cohorts.

The immunoSEQ Assay was used to immunosequence TCRbeta CDR3 regions from genomic DNA. Genomic DNA was amplified by bias-controlled multiplex PCR before high-throughput sequencing. The authors' pipeline ran thus. To quantify the absolute abundance of each unique TCRbeta CDR3 region, the sequences were collapsed and filtered. Clonality, defined as 1 minus Pielou's evenness, was calculated using productive rearrangements only. Clones with significantly greater frequencies in on-treatment versus baseline samples were identified using a previously published method. TCRdb obtained this table from immuneACCESS and retained in-frame rearrangements with V and J assigned. These tables miss some clones; where compared with another copy, unresolved V genes account for less than half of the shortfall, and the remainder is unexplained. Clone size and V and J calls were adopted from that table, with D and trimming inferred from the DNA. This sample is represented by about 25,000 clones; about three quarters of them were singletons. Around a fifth of the sample is in the top ten clones.

The sample holds one count of this clone. This receptor's antigen is unknown. Base qualities are not at hand, and no much larger clone is one base apart. According to the study, the label for this sample's treatment or condition signals: randomized to nivolumab then ipilimumab (arm A) or the reverse (arm B). No trial patient had received prior DNA-damaging chemotherapy. Thawed PBMCs were sorted on a FACS Aria II flow cytometer to isolate live CD3+CD8+ cells negative for CD19 and CD56. Samples were obtained from patients with melanoma enrolled in CheckMate 064, a randomized, open-label phase II trial of sequential checkpoint blockade. Peripheral blood mononuclear cells were obtained through leukapheresis, purified using Ficoll-Paque, and frozen in human serum containing about 9.3% DMSO. Right after sorting, the blood CD3+CD8+ cells were verified to be >95% pure, and DNA extraction followed. Per the germline V gene, MNHEY is the CDR1 and SVGAGI is the CDR2. The CDR3 goes from the cysteine to the phenylalanine over 13 residues. CDR3 DNA only is kept here, 39 bases in frame from base 1. Trimming costs V 10 bases and J 7 bases, and their ends lie 18 bases apart.

Here the chain combines TRBV6-5 and TRBJ2-3; TRBD2 is a weak D gene call, 5 bases matching. The sequence derives from a human donor with melanoma. The sample consisted of CD8+ T cells sorted from blood (inferred from file names), taken from a patient given nivolumab and ipilimumab in sequence. The nucleotide sequence is TGTGCCACAAGAGGACCGGCGGGTAATACGCAGTATTTT. Its product reads: CATRGPAGNTQYF.